Listed below are T cell receptor beta chains from one sample, sequenced in a study of siplizumab effects on memory and regulatory T cells. TCRdb's table, derived via immunoSEQ multiplex PCR, lists solely in-frame clones and lacks some. Found here are approximately 84,000 clones, roughly 94% of them singletons; the top ten hold about a fifth. The sample was CD8+ T cells sorted from blood. The receptors here all came from a human donor in good health. Each CDR3 is given with its conserved first and last residue. A D gene is named only where the DNA matches it firmly. The size field is filled for only some rows; it gives once, few, many or a size class.

J gene | V gene | clone size | D gene | CDR3 protein | CDR3 DNA
TRBJ2-3 | TRBV12-5 | . | . | CASGLVAYTDTQYF | TGTGCTAGTGGTTTGGTAGCCTACACAGATACGCAGTATTTT
TRBJ2-3 | TRBV7-9 | . | TRBD2 | CASSTSEPDTQYF | TGTGCCAGCAGCACTAGCGAGCCAGATACGCAGTATTTT
TRBJ1-5 | TRBV19 | . | . | CASSIQGPNQPQHF | TGTGCCAGTAGTATTCAGGGACCCAATCAGCCCCAGCATTTT
TRBJ2-1 | TRBV19 | . | TRBD2 | CASSIDGTSGSRYNEQFF | TGTGCCAGTAGTATAGATGGGACTAGCGGGAGTAGGTACAATGAGCAGTTCTTC
TRBJ2-1 | TRBV19 | . | TRBD1 | CASSIGGQGYNEQFF | TGTGCCAGTAGTATAGGGGGACAGGGTTACAATGAGCAGTTCTTC
TRBJ2-3 | TRBV29-1 | . | TRBD2 | CSVEEAGGTDTQYF | TGCAGCGTTGAAGAGGCGGGGGGCACAGATACGCAGTATTTT
TRBJ2-1 | TRBV7-9 | once | . | CASSSSPNEQFF | TGTGCCAGCAGCTCAAGCCCCAATGAGCAGTTCTTC
TRBJ2-1 | TRBV9 | . | TRBD2 | CASSGAGTSFGDRLNEQFF | TGTGCCAGCAGCGGAGCCGGGACTAGCTTCGGGGACCGATTAAATGAGCAGTTCTTC
TRBJ2-2 | TRBV6-6 | . | . | CASSPVKAGELFF | TGTGCCAGCAGTCCCGTTAAAGCTGGGGAGCTGTTTTTT
TRBJ2-1 | TRBV6-5 | . | . | CASRDGSSYNEQFF | TGTGCCAGCAGGGACGGGAGCTCCTACAATGAGCAGTTCTTC
TRBJ2-3 | TRBV7-9 | once | . | CASRGGASTDTQYF | TGTGCCAGCAGGGGCGGGGCTAGCACAGATACGCAGTATTTT
TRBJ2-7 | TRBV25-1 | . | . | CASSRGRDRTYEQYF | TGTGCCAGCTCAAGAGGTCGGGACCGGACCTACGAGCAGTACTTC
TRBJ2-7 | TRBV7-2 | . | . | CASSLVVYEQYF | TGTGCCAGCAGCTTGGTCGTTTACGAGCAGTACTTC
TRBJ2-7 | TRBV7-9 | . | . | CASSLISYEQYF | TGTGCCAGCAGCTTAATCTCCTACGAGCAGTACTTC
TRBJ2-7 | TRBV27 | . | . | CASGPGLTYEQYF | TGTGCCAGCGGACCGGGACTTACCTACGAGCAGTACTTC
TRBJ2-5 | TRBV15 | . | . | CATSRVLTVAAQETQYF | TGTGCCACCAGCAGAGTGCTTACGGTAGCGGCTCAAGAGACCCAGTACTTC
TRBJ2-3 | TRBV4-2 | . | . | CASSQAGVEDTQYF | TGTGCCAGCAGCCAAGCGGGAGTTGAGGATACGCAGTATTTT
TRBJ1-1 | TRBV7-9 | . | TRBD1 | CASSQGTGGPQLNTEAFF | TGTGCCAGCAGCCAAGGGACAGGGGGGCCCCAATTGAACACTGAAGCTTTCTTT
TRBJ2-3 | TRBV9 | . | . | CASSPEGSSSTDTQYF | TGTGCCAGCAGCCCCGAGGGCTCCTCTAGCACAGATACGCAGTATTTT
TRBJ2-5 | TRBV9 | . | . | CASSTPGFQETQYF | TGTGCCAGCAGCACCCCAGGGTTCCAGGAGACCCAGTACTTC
TRBJ2-1 | TRBV18 | . | TRBD2 | CASLPSGRAYNEQFF | TGTGCCAGCTTACCTAGCGGGAGAGCTTACAATGAGCAGTTCTTC
TRBJ2-1 | TRBV7-6 | . | TRBD2 | CASSLSSGRYNEQFF | TGTGCCAGCAGCTTATCTAGCGGGAGATACAATGAGCAGTTCTTC
TRBJ2-7 | TRBV7-2 | . | . | CASSPSATYEQYF | TGTGCCAGCAGCCCTTCTGCCACCTACGAGCAGTACTTC
TRBJ2-3 | TRBV1 | . | . | CTSSQAISLALTRTQYF | TGCACCAGCAGCCAAGCTATTTCCCTAGCCCTCACTCGTACGCAGTATTTT
TRBJ1-1 | TRBV9 | few | TRBD1 | CASSARGQDEAFF | TGTGCCAGCAGCGCCAGGGGGCAGGATGAAGCTTTCTTT
TRBJ1-1 | TRBV4-1 | . | . | CASSQEPGSLNTEAFF | TGCGCCAGCAGCCAAGAACCGGGCAGCTTGAACACTGAAGCTTTCTTT
TRBJ2-7 | TRBV19 | . | TRBD1 | CASSPGQGSSYEQYF | TGTGCCAGTAGTCCCGGACAGGGGAGCTCCTACGAGCAGTACTTC
TRBJ2-1 | TRBV19 | . | . | CASSIIPTNNEQFF | TGTGCCAGTAGTATAATACCAACCAACAATGAGCAGTTCTTC
TRBJ2-1 | TRBV9 | . | . | CASSQSNEQFF | TGTGCCAGCAGTCAGAGCAATGAGCAGTTCTTC
TRBJ2-3 | TRBV7-9 | once | TRBD2 | CASSSWTSGSADTQYF | TGTGCCAGCAGCTCTTGGACTAGCGGGAGTGCAGATACGCAGTATTTT
TRBJ2-7 | TRBV7-2 | . | TRBD1 | CASSLTGTESSYEQYF | TGCGCCAGCAGCTTGACCGGGACAGAAAGCTCCTACGAGCAGTACTTC
TRBJ2-3 | TRBV10-3 | . | . | CAARAESTDTQYF | TGTGCCGCTAGGGCAGAGAGCACAGATACGCAGTATTTT
TRBJ2-3 | TRBV18 | . | . | CASSLVSTDTQYF | TGTGCCAGCTCACTTGTTAGCACAGATACGCAGTATTTT
TRBJ2-7 | TRBV19 | . | TRBD2 | CASSIGSGTSYEQYF | TGTGCCAGTAGTATAGGTAGCGGGACCTCCTACGAGCAGTACTTC
TRBJ2-7 | TRBV7-3 | . | . | CASSLQQGYEQYF | TGTGCCAGCAGCTTACAACAGGGCTACGAGCAGTACTTC
TRBJ1-2 | TRBV6-5 | . | TRBD1 | CASRTGYGYTF | TGTGCCAGTCGGACAGGATATGGCTACACCTTC
TRBJ1-1 | TRBV19 | few | . | CASSILIGYEAFF | TGTGCCAGTAGTATTCTAATCGGGTACGAAGCTTTCTTT
TRBJ1-1 | TRBV19 | . | . | CASSIWSRGRASEAFF | TGTGCCAGTAGTATTTGGAGCAGGGGACGGGCGTCTGAAGCTTTCTTT
TRBJ2-7 | TRBV10-2 | . | . | CASSEGGGSYEQYF | TGCGCCAGCAGTGAAGGGGGGGGCTCCTACGAGCAGTACTTC
TRBJ2-5 | TRBV7-2 | . | . | CASSLVRQETQYF | TGTGCCAGCAGCTTAGTTCGTCAAGAGACCCAGTACTTC
TRBJ2-1 | TRBV7-9 | . | TRBD1 | CASSHRDRDNEQFF | TGTGCCAGCAGCCACAGAGACAGGGACAATGAGCAGTTCTTC
TRBJ1-2 | TRBV28 | . | . | CASSFGGADGYTF | TGTGCCAGCAGTTTTGGGGGGGCAGATGGCTACACCTTC
TRBJ2-5 | TRBV5-6 | . | . | CASSLGLSGPLVGTQYF | TGTGCCAGCAGCTTGGGGTTATCGGGCCCCCTCGTGGGGACCCAGTACTTC
TRBJ1-5 | TRBV21-1 | . | . | CASSKEGLGNQPQHF | TGTGCCAGCAGCAAAGAGGGATTAGGTAATCAGCCCCAGCATTTT
TRBJ2-7 | TRBV29-1 | once | . | CSVEASKGEDYEQYF | TGCAGCGTTGAAGCGAGCAAGGGGGAAGACTACGAGCAGTACTTC
TRBJ2-1 | TRBV6-5 | once | TRBD1 | CASSYSKGQGPNEQFF | TGTGCCAGCAGTTACTCGAAGGGACAGGGGCCCAATGAGCAGTTCTTC
TRBJ2-1 | TRBV7-3 | . | TRBD2 | CASSYLAGEGYNEQFF | TGTGCCAGCAGCTACTTAGCGGGAGAGGGATACAATGAGCAGTTCTTC
TRBJ2-7 | TRBV5-1 | . | . | CASSFSEGASYEQYF | TGCGCCAGCAGCTTCTCGGAGGGCGCCTCCTACGAGCAGTACTTC
TRBJ2-3 | TRBV27 | . | . | CASRITTNQGLTGANTQYF | TGTGCCAGCAGAATAACGACAAATCAGGGACTAACGGGGGCCAATACGCAGTATTTT
TRBJ1-3 | TRBV4-1 | . | . | CASMGTGNTIYF | TGCGCCAGCATGGGTACTGGAAACACCATATATTTT
TRBJ2-3 | TRBV21-1 | . | . | CASSKAGGQGSSTDTQYF | TGTGCCAGCAGCAAAGCTGGGGGACAGGGGTCTAGCACAGATACGCAGTATTTT
TRBJ2-5 | TRBV10-1 | . | . | CASSDRVLGETQYF | TGCGCCAGCAGTGATAGGGTTTTGGGAGAGACCCAGTACTTC
TRBJ2-7 | TRBV29-1 | . | TRBD2 | CSVENPLRTSYGSEQYF | TGCAGCGTTGAAAACCCCCTAAGGACTAGCTACGGTTCCGAGCAGTACTTC